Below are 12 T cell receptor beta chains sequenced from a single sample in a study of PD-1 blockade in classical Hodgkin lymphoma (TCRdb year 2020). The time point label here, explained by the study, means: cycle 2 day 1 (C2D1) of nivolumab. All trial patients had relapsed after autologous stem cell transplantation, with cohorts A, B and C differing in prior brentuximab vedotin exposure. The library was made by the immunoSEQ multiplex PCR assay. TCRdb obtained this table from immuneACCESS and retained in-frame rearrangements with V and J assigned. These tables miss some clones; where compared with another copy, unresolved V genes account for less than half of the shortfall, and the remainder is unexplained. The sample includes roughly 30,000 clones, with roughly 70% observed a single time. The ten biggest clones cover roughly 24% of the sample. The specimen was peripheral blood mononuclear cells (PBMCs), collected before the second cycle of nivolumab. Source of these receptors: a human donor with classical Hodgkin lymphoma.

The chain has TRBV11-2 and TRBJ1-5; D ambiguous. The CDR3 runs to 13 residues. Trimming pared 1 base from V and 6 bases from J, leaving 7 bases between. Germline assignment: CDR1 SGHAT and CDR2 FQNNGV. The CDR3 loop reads CASSLAPSQPQHF. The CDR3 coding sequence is TGTGCCAGCAGCTTAGCCCCCTCTCAGCCCCAGCATTTT.

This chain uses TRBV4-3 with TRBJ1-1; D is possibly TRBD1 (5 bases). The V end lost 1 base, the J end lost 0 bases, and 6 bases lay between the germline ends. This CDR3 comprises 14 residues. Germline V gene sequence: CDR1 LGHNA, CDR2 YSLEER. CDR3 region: CASSQATVNTEAFF. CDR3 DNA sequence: TGCGCCAGCAGCCAAGCGACAGTGAACACTGAAGCTTTCTTT.

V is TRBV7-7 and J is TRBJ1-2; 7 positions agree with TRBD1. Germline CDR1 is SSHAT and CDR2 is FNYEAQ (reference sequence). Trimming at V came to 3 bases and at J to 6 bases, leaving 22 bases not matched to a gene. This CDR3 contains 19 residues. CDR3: CASSFHPPRQGMEDHGYTF. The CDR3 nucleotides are TGTGCCAGCAGCTTCCATCCCCCACGACAGGGTATGGAAGATCATGGCTACACCTTC. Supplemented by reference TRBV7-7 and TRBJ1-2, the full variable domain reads GAGVSQSPRYKVTKRGQDVTLRCDPISSHATLYWYQQALGQGPEFLTYFNYEAQPDKSGLPSDRFSAERPEGSISTLTIQRTEQRDSAMYRCASSFHPPRQGMEDHGYTFGSGTRLTVV.

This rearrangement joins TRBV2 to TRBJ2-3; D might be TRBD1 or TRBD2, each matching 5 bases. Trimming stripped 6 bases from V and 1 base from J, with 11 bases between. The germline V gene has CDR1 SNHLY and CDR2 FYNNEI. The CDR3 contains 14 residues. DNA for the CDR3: TGTGCCAGCAGCCCACTGGGGGGCACAGATACGCAGTATTTT. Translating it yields CASSPLGGTDTQYF. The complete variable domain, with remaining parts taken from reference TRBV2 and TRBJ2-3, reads EPEVTQTPSHQVTQMGQEVILRCVPISNHLYFYWYRQILGQKVEFLVSFYNNEISEKSEIFDDQFSVERPDGSNFTLKIRSTKLEDSAMYFCASSPLGGTDTQYFGPGTRLTVL.

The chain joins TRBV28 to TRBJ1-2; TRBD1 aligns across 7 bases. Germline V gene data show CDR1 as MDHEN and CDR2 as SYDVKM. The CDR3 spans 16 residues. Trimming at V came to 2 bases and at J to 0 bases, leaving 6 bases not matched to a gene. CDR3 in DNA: TGTGCCAGCAGTTTACAGTCGACAGGGTCTAACTATGGCTACACCTTC. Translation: CASSLQSTGSNYGYTF.

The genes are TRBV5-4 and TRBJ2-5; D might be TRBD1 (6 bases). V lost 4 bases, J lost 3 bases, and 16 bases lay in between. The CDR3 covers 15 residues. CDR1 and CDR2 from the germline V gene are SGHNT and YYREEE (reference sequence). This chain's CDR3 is CASSPGQRIKETQYF. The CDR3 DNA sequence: TGTGCCAGCAGCCCCGGACAGCGGATCAAAGAGACCCAGTACTTC.

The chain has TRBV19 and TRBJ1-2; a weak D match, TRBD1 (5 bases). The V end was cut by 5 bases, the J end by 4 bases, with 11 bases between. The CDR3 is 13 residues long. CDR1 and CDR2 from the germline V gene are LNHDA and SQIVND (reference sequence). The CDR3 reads CASSFQGGYGYTF. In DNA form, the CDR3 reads TGTGCCAGTAGTTTCCAGGGTGGCTATGGCTACACCTTC.

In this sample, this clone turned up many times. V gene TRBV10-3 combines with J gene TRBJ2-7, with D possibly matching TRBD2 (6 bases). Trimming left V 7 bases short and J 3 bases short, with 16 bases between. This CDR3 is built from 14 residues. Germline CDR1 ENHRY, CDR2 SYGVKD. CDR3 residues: CAINDGGASYEQYF. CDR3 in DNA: TGTGCCATCAACGACGGGGGAGCGAGCTACGAGCAGTACTTC.

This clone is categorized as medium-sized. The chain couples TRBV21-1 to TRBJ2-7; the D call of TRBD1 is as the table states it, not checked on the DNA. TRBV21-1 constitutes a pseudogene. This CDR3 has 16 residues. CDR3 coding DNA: TGTGCCAGCAGCAAAAACAGGGGCCAAAGCTCCTACGAGCAGTACGTC. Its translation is CASSKNRGQSSYEQYV.

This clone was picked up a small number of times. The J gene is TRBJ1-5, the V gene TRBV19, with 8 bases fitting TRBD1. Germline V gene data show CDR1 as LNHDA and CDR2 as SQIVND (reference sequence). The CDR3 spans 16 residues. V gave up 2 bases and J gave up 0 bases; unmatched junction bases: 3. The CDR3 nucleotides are TGTGCCAGTAGTATAATCGGGACAGGTAGCAATCAGCCCCAGCATTTT. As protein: CASSIIGTGSNQPQHF. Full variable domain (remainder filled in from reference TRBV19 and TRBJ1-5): DGGITQSPKYLFRKEGQNVTLSCEQNLNHDAMYWYRQDPGQGLRLIYYSQIVNDFQKGDIAEGYSVSREKKESFPLTVTSAQKNPTAFYLCASSIIGTGSNQPQHFGDGTRLSIL.

CDR3 in amino acids: CASSPRTGKNTEAFF. The CDR3 nucleotides are TGTGCCAGCAGCCCTCGGACAGGGAAGAACACTGAAGCTTTCTTT. The chain employs TRBV7-2 and TRBJ1-1; 8 bases fit TRBD1. With V trimmed by 5 bases and J by 1 base, 6 bases remained unmatched. Germline loops: CDR1 SGHTA, CDR2 FQGNSA. The CDR3 extends over 15 amino acids. The full variable domain, in which reference TRBV7-2 and TRBJ1-1 provide the parts outside the CDR3, is GAGVSQSPSNKVTEKGKDVELRCDPISGHTALYWYRQSLGQGLEFLIYFQGNSAPDKSGLPSDRFSAERTGGSVSTLTIQRTQQEDSAVYLCASSPRTGKNTEAFFGQGTRLTVV.

For the CDR3, the DNA is TGTGCCAGCACCCTGGAGGGAACAGGGGGCCGATGGGGTCAGCCCCAGCATTTT. Translation gives CASTLEGTGGRWGQPQHF. The chain uses TRBV28 and TRBJ1-5; 9 bases align to TRBD1. The CDR3 totals 18 residues. With V trimmed by 7 bases and J by 6 bases, 19 bases remained unmatched. The V gene's germline CDR1 is MDHEN and CDR2 SYDVKM.